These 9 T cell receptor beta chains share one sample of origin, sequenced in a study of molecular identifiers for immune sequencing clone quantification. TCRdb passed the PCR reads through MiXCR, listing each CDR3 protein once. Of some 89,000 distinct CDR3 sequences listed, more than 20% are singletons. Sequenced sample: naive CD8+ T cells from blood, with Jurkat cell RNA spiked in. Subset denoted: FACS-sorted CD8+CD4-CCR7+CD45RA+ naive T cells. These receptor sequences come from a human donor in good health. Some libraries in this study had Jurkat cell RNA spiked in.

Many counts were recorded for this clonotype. The CDR3 is CASSSGQGIGDTQYF. Here the CDR3 DNA reads TGTGCCAGCAGCTCAGGACAGGGGATCGGAGATACGCAGTATTTT. The chain is built from TRBV11-3 and TRBJ2-3, with 9 bases matching TRBD1. The CDR3 loop spans 15 amino acids. Per germline, CDR1 SGHNT and CDR2 YENEEA. V shed 4 bases and J 5 bases; nucleotides not matched to a gene: 7.

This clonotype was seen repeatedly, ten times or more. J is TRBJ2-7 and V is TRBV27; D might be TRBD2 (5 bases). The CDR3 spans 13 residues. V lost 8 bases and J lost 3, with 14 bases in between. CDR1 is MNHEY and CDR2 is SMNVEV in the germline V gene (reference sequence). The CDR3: CASGPGDDYEQYF. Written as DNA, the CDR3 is TGTGCCAGCGGCCCCGGGGATGACTACGAGCAGTACTTC.

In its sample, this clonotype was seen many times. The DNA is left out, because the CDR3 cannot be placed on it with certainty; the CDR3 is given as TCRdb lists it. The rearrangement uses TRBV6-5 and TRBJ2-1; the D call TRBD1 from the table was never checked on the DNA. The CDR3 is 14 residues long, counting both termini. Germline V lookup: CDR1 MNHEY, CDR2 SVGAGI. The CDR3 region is CASSTSDRGHEQFF.

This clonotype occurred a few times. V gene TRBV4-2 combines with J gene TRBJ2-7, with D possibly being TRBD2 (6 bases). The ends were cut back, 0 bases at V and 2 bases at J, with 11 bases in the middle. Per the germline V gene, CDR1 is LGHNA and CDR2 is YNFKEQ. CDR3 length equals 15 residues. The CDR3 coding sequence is TGTGCCAGCAGCCAAGAATTCGGGGAGGCCTACGAGCAGTACTTC. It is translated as CASSQEFGEAYEQYF.

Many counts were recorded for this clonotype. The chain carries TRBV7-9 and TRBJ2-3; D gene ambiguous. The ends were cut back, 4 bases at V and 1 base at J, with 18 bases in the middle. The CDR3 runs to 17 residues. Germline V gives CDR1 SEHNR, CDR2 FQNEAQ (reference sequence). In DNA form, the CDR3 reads TGTGCCAGCAGCTCAGTCGGTGGTTTCGGAGGCACAGATACGCAGTATTTT. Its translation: CASSSVGGFGGTDTQYF.

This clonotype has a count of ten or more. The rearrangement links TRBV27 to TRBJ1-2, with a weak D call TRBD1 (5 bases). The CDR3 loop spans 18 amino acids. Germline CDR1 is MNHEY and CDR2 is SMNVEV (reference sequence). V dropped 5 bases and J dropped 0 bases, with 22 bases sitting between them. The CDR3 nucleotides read TGTGCCAGCAGTCCGCAGGGTGTTGAGGGGAGTACTAACTATGGCTACACCTTC. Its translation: CASSPQGVEGSTNYGYTF.

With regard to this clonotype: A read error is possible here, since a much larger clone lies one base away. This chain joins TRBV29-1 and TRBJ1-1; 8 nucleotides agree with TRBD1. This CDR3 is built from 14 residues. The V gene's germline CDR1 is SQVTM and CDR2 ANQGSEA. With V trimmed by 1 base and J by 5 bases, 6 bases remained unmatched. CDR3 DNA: TGCAGCGTTGAAGGTGACAGGGGTGGGACTGAAGCTTTCTTT. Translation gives CSVEGDRGGTEAFF.

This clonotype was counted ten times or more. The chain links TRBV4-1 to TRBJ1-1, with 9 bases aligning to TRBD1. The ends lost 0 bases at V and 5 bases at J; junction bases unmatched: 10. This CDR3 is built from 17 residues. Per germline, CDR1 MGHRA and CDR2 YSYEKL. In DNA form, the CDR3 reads TGCGCCAGCAGCCAAGATCCACAGGGGGCACGTGGAACTGAAGCTTTCTTT. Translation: CASSQDPQGARGTEAFF.

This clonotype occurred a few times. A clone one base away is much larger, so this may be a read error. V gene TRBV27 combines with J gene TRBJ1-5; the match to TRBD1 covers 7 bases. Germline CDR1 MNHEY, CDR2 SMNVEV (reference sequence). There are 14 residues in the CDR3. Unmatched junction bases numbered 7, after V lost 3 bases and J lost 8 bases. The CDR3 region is CASSLAQGVEPQHF. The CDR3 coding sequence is TGTGCCAGCAGTTTGGCGCAGGGGGTGGAGCCCCAGCATTTT.